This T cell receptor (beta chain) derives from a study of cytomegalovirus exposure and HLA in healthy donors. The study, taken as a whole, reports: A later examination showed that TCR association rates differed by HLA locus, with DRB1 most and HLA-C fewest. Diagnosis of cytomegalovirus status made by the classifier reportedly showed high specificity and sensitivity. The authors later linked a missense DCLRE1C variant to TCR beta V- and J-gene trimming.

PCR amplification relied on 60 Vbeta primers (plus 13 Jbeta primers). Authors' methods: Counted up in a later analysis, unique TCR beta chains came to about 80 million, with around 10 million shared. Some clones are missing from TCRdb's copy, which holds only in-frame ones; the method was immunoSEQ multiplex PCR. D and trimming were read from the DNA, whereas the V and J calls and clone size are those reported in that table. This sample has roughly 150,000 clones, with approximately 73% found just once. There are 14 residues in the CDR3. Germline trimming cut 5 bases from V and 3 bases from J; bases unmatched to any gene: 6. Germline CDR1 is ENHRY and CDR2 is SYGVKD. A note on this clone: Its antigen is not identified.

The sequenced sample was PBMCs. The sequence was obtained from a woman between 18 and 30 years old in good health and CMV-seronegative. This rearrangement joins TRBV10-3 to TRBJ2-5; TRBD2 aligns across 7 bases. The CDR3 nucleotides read TGTGCCATCAGTTCTAGCGGCGACGAAGAGACCCAGTACTTC. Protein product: CAISSSGDEETQYF.